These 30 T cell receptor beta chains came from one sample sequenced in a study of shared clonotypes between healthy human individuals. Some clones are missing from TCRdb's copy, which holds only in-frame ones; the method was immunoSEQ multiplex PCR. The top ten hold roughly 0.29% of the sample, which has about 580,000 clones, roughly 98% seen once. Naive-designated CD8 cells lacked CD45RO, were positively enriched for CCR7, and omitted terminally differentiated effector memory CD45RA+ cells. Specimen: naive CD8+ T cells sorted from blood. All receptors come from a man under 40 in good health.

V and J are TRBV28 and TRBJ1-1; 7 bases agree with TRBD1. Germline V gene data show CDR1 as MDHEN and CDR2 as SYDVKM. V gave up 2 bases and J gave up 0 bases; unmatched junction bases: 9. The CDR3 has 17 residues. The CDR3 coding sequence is TGTGCCAGCAGTTTAAGGACAGGCGGCCTGATGAACACTGAAGCTTTCTTT. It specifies CASSLRTGGLMNTEAFF.

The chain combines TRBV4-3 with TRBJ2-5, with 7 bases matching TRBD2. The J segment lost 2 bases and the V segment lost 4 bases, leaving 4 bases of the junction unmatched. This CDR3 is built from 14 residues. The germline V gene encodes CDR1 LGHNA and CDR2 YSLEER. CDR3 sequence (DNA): TGCGCCAGCAGCCCCGGCGGGGGACAAGAGACCCAGTACTTC. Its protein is CASSPGGGQETQYF.

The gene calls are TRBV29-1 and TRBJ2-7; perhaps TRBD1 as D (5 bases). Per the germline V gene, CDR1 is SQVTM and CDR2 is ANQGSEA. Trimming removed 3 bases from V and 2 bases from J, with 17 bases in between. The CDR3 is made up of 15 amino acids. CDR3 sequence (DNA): TGCAGCGTTGACGGATCAGGGTCTGGCGCCTACGAGCAGTACTTC. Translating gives CSVDGSGSGAYEQYF.

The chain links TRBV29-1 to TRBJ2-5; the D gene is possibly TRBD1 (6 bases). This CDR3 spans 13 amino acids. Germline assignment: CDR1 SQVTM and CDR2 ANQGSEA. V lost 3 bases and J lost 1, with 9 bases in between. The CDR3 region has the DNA TGCAGCGTTGATTGGGACACCCAAGAGACCCAGTACTTC. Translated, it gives CSVDWDTQETQYF.

In nucleotides, the CDR3 is TGTGCCAGCAGCTTAGAGAAATGGGGAGATCCGACTCGTTACTTC. Its translation is CASSLEKWGDPTRYF. This rearrangement joins TRBV7-9 to TRBJ2-5, with D maybe TRBD2 (5 bases). The CDR3 length is 15 residues. Germline CDR1 is SEHNR and CDR2 is FQNEAQ (reference sequence). Trimming stripped 1 base from V and 14 bases from J, with 23 bases between.

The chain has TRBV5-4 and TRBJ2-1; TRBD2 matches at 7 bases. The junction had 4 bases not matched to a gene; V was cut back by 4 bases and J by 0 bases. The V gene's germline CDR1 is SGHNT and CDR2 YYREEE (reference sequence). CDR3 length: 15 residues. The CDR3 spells CASSPSGSSYNEQFF. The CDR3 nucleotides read TGTGCCAGCAGCCCTAGCGGCAGCTCCTACAATGAGCAGTTCTTC.

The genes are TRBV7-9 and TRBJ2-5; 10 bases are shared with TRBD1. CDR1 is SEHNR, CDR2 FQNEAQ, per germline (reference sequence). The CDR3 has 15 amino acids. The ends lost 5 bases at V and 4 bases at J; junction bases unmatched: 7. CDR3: CASSPWTGGLETQYF. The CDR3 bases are TGTGCCAGCAGCCCTTGGACAGGGGGATTAGAGACCCAGTACTTC. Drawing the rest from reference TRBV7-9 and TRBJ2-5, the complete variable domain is DTGVSQNPRHKITKRGQNVTFRCDPISEHNRLYWYRQTLGQGPEFLTYFQNEAQLEKSRLLSDRFSAERPKGSFSTLEIQRTEQGDSAMYLCASSPWTGGLETQYFGPGTRLLVL.

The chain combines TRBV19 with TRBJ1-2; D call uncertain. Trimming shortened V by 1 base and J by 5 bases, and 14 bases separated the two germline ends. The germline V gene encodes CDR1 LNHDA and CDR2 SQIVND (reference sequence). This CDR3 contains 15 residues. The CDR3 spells CASSIGTTDLYGYTF. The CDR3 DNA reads TGTGCCAGTAGTATAGGAACGACCGACCTGTATGGCTACACCTTC.

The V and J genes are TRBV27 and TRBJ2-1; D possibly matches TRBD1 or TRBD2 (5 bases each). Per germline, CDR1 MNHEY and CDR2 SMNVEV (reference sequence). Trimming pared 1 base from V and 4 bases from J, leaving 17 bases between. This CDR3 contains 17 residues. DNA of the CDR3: TGTGCCAGCAGTTTATTTTACCTCGGGGCAGAGTACAATGAGCAGTTCTTC. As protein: CASSLFYLGAEYNEQFF.

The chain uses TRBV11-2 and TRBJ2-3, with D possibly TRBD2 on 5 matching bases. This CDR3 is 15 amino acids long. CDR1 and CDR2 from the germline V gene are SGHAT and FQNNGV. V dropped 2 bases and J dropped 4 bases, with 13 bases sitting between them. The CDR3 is CASSLSSSIPDTQYF. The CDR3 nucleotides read TGTGCCAGCAGCTTAAGCTCTAGCATCCCAGATACGCAGTATTTT.

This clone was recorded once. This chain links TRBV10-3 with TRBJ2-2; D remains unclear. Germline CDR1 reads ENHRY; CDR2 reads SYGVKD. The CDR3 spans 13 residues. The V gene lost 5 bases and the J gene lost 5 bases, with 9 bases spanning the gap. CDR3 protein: CAISQDGTGELFF. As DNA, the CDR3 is TGTGCCATCAGTCAAGACGGGACCGGGGAGCTGTTTTTT.

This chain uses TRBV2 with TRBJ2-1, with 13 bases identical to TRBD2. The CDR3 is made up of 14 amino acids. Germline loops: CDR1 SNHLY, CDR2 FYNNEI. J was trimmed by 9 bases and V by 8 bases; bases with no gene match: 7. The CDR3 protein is CASERLAGGSEQFF. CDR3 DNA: TGTGCCAGCGAGAGACTAGCGGGAGGTAGTGAGCAGTTCTTC.

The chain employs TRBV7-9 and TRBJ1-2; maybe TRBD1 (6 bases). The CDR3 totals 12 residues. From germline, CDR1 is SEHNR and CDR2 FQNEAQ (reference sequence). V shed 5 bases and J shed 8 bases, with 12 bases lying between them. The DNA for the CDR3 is TGTGCCAGCAGCAAGGGGGAGTTAGGCTACACCTTC. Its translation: CASSKGELGYTF.

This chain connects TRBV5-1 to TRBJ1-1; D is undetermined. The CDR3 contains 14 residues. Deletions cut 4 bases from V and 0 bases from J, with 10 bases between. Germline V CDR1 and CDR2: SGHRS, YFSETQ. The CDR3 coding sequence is TGCGCCAGCAGCGTACAGATTATGAACACTGAAGCTTTCTTT. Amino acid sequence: CASSVQIMNTEAFF.

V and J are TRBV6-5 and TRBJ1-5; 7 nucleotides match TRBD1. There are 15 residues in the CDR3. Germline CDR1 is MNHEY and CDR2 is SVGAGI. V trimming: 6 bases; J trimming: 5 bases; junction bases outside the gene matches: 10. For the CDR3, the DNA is TGTGCCAGCAGCCCCTTGGAGGGGGCGGATCAGCCCCAGCATTTT. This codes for CASSPLEGADQPQHF.

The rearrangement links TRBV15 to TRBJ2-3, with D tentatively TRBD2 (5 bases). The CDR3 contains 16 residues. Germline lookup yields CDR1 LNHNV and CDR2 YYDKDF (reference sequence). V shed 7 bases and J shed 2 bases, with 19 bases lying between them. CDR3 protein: CATNNRISETTDTQYF. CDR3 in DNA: TGTGCCACCAACAACCGTATTAGCGAGACCACAGATACGCAGTATTTT.

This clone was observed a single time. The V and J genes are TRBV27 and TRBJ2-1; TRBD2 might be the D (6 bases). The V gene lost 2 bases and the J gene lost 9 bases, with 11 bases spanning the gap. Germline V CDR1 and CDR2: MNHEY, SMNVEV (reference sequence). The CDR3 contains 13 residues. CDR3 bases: TGTGCCAGCAGTTTAGGTCGGGGAGGTGAGCAGTTCTTC. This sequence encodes CASSLGRGGEQFF.

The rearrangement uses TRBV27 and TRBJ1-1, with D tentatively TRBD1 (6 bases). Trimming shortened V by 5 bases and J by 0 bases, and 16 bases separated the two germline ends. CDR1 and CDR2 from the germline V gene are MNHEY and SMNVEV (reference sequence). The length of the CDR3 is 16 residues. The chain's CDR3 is CASSTRDITMNTEAFF. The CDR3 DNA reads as TGTGCCAGCAGTACGCGGGACATAACCATGAACACTGAAGCTTTCTTT.

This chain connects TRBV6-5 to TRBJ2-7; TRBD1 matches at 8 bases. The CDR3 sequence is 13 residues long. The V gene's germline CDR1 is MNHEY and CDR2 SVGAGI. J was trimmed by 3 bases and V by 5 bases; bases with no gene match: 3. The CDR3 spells CASSIQGDYEQYF. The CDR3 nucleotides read TGTGCCAGCAGTATACAGGGGGACTACGAGCAGTACTTC.

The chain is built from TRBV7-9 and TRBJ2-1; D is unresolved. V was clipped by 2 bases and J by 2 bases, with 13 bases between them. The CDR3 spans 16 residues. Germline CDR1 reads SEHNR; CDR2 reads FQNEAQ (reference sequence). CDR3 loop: CASSLRVGLAYNEQFF. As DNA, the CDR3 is TGTGCCAGCAGCTTACGCGTTGGCCTAGCCTACAATGAGCAGTTCTTC.

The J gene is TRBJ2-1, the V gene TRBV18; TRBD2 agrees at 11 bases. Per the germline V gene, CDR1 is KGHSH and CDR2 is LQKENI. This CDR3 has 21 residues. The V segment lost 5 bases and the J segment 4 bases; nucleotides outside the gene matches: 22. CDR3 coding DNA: TGTGCCAGCTCAGGACGCTCCGGGACTAGCGGCCACCGTGGGGGATACAATGAGCAGTTCTTC. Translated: CASSGRSGTSGHRGGYNEQFF. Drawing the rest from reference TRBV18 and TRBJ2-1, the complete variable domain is NAGVMQNPRHLVRRRGQEARLRCSPMKGHSHVYWYRQLPEEGLKFMVYLQKENIIDESGMPKERFSAEFPKEGPSILRIQQVVRGDSAAYFCASSGRSGTSGHRGGYNEQFFGPGTRLTVL.

The CDR3 reads CASSLARQTSGSRSYEQYF. In DNA form, the CDR3 reads TGTGCCAGCAGCTTAGCAAGACAAACTAGCGGGAGTCGTTCCTACGAGCAGTACTTC. This chain connects TRBV7-9 to TRBJ2-7; 11 bases align to TRBD2. The germline CDR1 and CDR2 sequences are SEHNR and FQNEAQ (reference sequence). The CDR3 has 19 amino acids. J lost 1 base, V lost 0 bases, and 11 bases had no gene match.

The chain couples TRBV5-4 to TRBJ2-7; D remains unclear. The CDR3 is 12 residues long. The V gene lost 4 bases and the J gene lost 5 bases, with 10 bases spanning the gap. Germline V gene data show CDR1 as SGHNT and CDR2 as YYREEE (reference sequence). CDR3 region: CASSSDIHEQYF. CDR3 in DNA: TGTGCCAGCAGCAGCGATATCCACGAGCAGTACTTC.

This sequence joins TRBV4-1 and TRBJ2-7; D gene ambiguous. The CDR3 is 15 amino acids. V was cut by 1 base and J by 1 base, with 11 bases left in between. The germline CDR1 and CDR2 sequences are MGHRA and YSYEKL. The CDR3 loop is CASSQVVLSSYEQYF. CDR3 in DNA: TGCGCCAGCAGCCAAGTGGTATTGAGTTCCTACGAGCAGTACTTC.

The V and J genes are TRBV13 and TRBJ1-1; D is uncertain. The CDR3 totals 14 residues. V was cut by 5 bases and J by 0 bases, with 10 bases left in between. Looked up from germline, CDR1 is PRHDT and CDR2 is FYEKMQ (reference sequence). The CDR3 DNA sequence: TGTGCCAGCAGCAGAACCGTCCTGAACACTGAAGCTTTCTTT. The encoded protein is CASSRTVLNTEAFF. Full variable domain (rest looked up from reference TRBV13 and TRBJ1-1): AAGVIQSPRHLIKEKRETATLKCYPIPRHDTVYWYQQGPGQDPQFLISFYEKMQSDKGSIPDRFSAQQFSDYHSELNMSSLELGDSALYFCASSRTVLNTEAFFGQGTRLTVV.

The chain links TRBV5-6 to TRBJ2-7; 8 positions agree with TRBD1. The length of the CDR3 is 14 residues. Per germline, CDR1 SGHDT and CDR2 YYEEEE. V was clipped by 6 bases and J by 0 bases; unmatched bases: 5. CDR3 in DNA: TGTGCCAGCATCGGGACAGGTGACTCCTACGAGCAGTACTTC. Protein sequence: CASIGTGDSYEQYF.

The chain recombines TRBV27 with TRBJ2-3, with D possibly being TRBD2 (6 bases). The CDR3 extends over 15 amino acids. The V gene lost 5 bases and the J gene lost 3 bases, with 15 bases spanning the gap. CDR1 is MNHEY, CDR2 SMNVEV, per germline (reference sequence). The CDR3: CASSLLTGGTDTQYF. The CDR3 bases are TGTGCCAGCAGTCTCCTTACTGGGGGGACAGATACGCAGTATTTT.

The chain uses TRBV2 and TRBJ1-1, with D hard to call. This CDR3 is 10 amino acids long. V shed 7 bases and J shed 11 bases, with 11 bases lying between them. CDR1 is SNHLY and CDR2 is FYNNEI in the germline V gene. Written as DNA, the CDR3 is TGTGCCAGCACTGGACGGAGGGCTTTCTTT. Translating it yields CASTGRRAFF.

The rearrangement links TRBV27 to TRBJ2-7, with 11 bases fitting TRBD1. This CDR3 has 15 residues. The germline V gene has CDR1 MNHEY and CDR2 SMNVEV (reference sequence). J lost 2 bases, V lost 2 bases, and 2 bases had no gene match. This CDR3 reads CASSLKGQGAYEQYF. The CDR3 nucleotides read TGTGCCAGCAGTTTAAAGGGACAGGGGGCCTACGAGCAGTACTTC.

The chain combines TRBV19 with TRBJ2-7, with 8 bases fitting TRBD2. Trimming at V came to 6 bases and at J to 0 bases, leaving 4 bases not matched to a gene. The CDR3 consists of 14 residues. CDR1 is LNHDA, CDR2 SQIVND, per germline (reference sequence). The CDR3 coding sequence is TGTGCCAGTAGGGAGGGACTAGGCTCCTACGAGCAGTACTTC. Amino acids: CASREGLGSYEQYF.